This T cell receptor beta chain is from a study of blood T cell repertoires in COVID-19. Study at large: From T cells, B-cell-depleted T cells, or PBMCs came the material, which was cDNA or gDNA.

This clone was counted between two and nine times. CDR1 and CDR2 (germline): SNHLY, FYNNEI. V was pared by 6 bases and J by 0 bases, with 4 bases of the junction left unmatched. CDR3 size: 15 residues. TCRdb's copy holds only in-frame clones and misses some; the assay was immunoSEQ multiplex PCR. The sample gives about 120,000 clones, 65% to 90% of which show up once; approximately 11% is in the top ten. V usage is TRBV2 and J usage is TRBJ2-2; TRBD1 matches at 7 bases. Sequencing input: peripheral blood. This receptor was taken from a man older than 75 with acute or convalescent COVID-19. The DNA for the CDR3 is TGTGCCAGCAGGGGGACAGCGGCGAACACCGGGGAGCTGTTTTTT. Translated, it gives CASRGTAANTGELFF.